Ten or more counts support the clone carrying this T cell receptor beta chain. Its target is unknown. The sample is drawn from a study of blood T cells in healthy people across ages. The authors ran a second PCR of about 7 to 11 cycles using a sample-barcoded 5' primer and a J-beta primer mix. A tag from a template-switch adaptor with 12 random nucleotides marked each cDNA molecule. TCRdb passed the 5' RACE reads through MiXCR, listing each CDR3 protein once. The data show about 1,000,000 distinct CDR3 sequences, 45% seen once. The V gene lost 4 bases and the J gene lost 6 bases, with 11 bases spanning the gap. Germline assignment: CDR1 SGHRS and CDR2 YFSETQ. The CDR3 has 13 residues. Every donor gave approximately 10 milliliters of peripheral blood. General observations from the study: While age rose, TCR beta diversity per million T cells dropped in a roughly linear way. PBMCs were not sorted, which prevented a conclusive comparison of naive versus antigen-experienced cells.

The TCR was taken from a woman aged 55-69 years in good health. The chain links TRBV5-1 to TRBJ2-1, with D possibly being TRBD1 or TRBD2 (5 bases each). Sequences were obtained from blood. The CDR3 sequence: CASSPGGGNEQFF. The CDR3 DNA follows: TGCGCCAGCAGCCCGGGTGGGGGCAATGAGCAGTTCTTC.